This T cell receptor (beta chain) came from a study of blood T cell repertoires in COVID-19. On the study more broadly: Acute and convalescent COVID-19 specimens originated in the United States, Italy and Spain.

In the study's own analysis: Counts of nucleated cells, estimated from reference gene primer amplification, were obtained. Generated by immunoSEQ multiplex PCR, the TCRdb table keeps only in-frame clones and is missing some. Clone size and the V and J calls come from that table; the DNA yielded D and trimming. The data contain roughly 200,000 clones, around four fifths of them singletons. V was pared by 2 bases and J by 7 bases, with 12 bases between. Germline V CDR1 and CDR2: SGHRS, YFSETQ. This CDR3 contains 14 residues. The sample taken for sequencing was peripheral blood. The clonotype originates from a human donor in a cohort sampled during active COVID-19. The chain links TRBV5-1 to TRBJ1-4; D might be TRBD1 (5 bases). For the CDR3, the DNA is TGCGCCAGCAGCTTTGACAGACCGGGTGAAAAACTGTTTTTT. Its protein product is CASSFDRPGEKLFF.